This TCR beta chain originates from a study of early T cells in non-severe SARS-CoV-2 infection. Across the whole study: Sequencing input comprised bulk RNA from unsorted whole blood; chain pairing was not available.

Attachment of unique molecular identifiers to individual cDNA molecules was performed. TCRdb re-analysed the 5' RACE reads in MiXCR, keeping a single row per CDR3 protein. The data show 60,000 to 90,000 distinct CDR3 sequences, more than 7.5% seen once. Regarding the study as a whole: Matching results from VDJdb favored anti-spike CD8 responses, leaving private and CD4 specificities undetected.

Germline CDR1 is LNHDA and CDR2 is SQIVND (reference sequence). V was pared by 5 bases and J by 3 bases, with 20 bases between. The CDR3 loop spans 17 amino acids. The table lists this clonotype with a few counts. Antigen unknown. The genes are TRBV19 and TRBJ1-5; D gene ambiguous. This receptor was identified in an adult who was a healthcare worker with PCR-confirmed SARS-CoV-2 infection or an uninfected control (not recorded which). Sequenced input: whole blood. The CDR3 bases are TGTGCCAGTAGTTCAAGGACGGATCAGAGCCCCAATCAGCCCCAGCATTTT. Translated: CASSSRTDQSPNQPQHF.